This passage covers 9 T cell receptor beta chains from one sample sequenced in a study of PD-L1 blockade in urothelial cancer. Sequenced by immunoSEQ multiplex PCR; TCRdb stores in-frame clones only, minus some. The repertoire holds approximately 58,000 clones, with roughly 87% as singletons. The sample consisted of PBMCs, taken around atezolizumab (anti-PD-L1) treatment. The receptors derive from a man between 65 and 85 years old with urothelial cancer.

The chain has TRBV19 and TRBJ2-2; tentative D call: TRBD1 (6 bases). Germline-derived CDR1 and CDR2 are LNHDA and SQIVND (reference sequence). This CDR3 spans 14 amino acids. The ends were cut back, 5 bases at V and 5 bases at J, with 12 bases in the middle. CDR3 DNA: TGTGCCAGTAGTCCCGGGACAACAACCGGGGAGCTGTTTTTT. Amino acids: CASSPGTTTGELFF.

V usage is TRBV2 and J usage is TRBJ2-4, with 8 bases fitting TRBD2. This CDR3 has 19 residues. Germline-derived CDR1 and CDR2 are SNHLY and FYNNEI. After removal of 6 bases from V and 0 bases from J, the junction contained 16 bases not matched to a gene. The CDR3 spells CASSFRGSGIEIAKNIQYF. The CDR3 DNA sequence: TGTGCCAGCAGCTTCAGGGGTAGCGGGATTGAGATAGCCAAAAACATTCAGTACTTC.

This clone was counted between two and nine times. The CDR3 reads CASSVLTGGSTGNEQFF. The CDR3 nucleotides are TGTGCCAGCAGCGTACTGACAGGAGGTAGCACAGGTAATGAGCAGTTCTTC. The rearrangement uses TRBV9 and TRBJ2-1; maybe TRBD1 (6 bases). V was pared by 1 base and J by 7 bases, with 21 bases between. The germline V gene encodes CDR1 SGDLS and CDR2 YYNGEE. The CDR3 contains 17 residues.

This chain joins TRBV30 and TRBJ2-7, with 7 bases aligning to TRBD1. The CDR3 length is 14 residues. Germline CDR1 GTSNPN, CDR2 SVGIG (reference sequence). Trimming cost V 4 bases and J 1 base; bases outside gene matches: 7. The chain's CDR3 is CAWTVTGQSYEQYF. For the CDR3, the DNA is TGTGCCTGGACCGTCACGGGACAGTCCTACGAGCAGTACTTC. The whole variable domain, remainder taken from reference TRBV30 and TRBJ2-7, is SQTIHQWPATLVQPVGSPLSLECTVEGTSNPNLYWYRQAAGRGLQLLFYSVGIGQISSEVPQNLSASRPQDRQFILSSKKLLLSDSGFYLCAWTVTGQSYEQYFGPGTRLTVT.

DNA for the CDR3: TGTGCCAGCAGTGGACAAAGGACAGGGGCCCTTCAGCCCCAGCATTTT. It yields the protein CASSGQRTGALQPQHF. V is TRBV6-1 and J is TRBJ1-5, with TRBD1 matching over 9 bases. J was trimmed by 6 bases and V by 4 bases; bases with no gene match: 10. The CDR3 loop spans 16 amino acids. In germline, CDR1 is MNHNS, CDR2 SASEGT.

J is TRBJ2-5 and V is TRBV12-5; 7 nucleotides agree with TRBD2. The CDR3 sequence is 14 residues long. Trimming cost V 5 bases and J 3 bases; bases outside gene matches: 6. Germline lookup yields CDR1 LGHNT and CDR2 FRNRAP. CDR3 in amino acids: CASGIGTTEETQYF. The DNA of the CDR3 is TGTGCTAGTGGTATCGGGACTACCGAAGAGACCCAGTACTTC.

The chain has TRBV18 and TRBJ1-3; D is perhaps TRBD1 (5 bases). Deletions cut 3 bases from V and 2 bases from J, with 11 bases between. In germline, CDR1 is KGHSH, CDR2 LQKENI. The CDR3 consists of 15 residues. The CDR3 bases are TGTGCCAGCTCACCCTTACAGGTCCCTGGAAACACCATATATTTT. Translating gives CASSPLQVPGNTIYF.

The CDR3 nucleotides read TGTGCCACCAGCGGGGGACTAGCGGCATACAATGAGCAGTTCTTC. Translation gives CATSGGLAAYNEQFF. This sequence joins TRBV15 and TRBJ2-1; 11 nucleotides agree with TRBD2. Germline CDR1 reads LNHNV; CDR2 reads YYDKDF (reference sequence). The V and J ends lost 5 bases and 4 bases, in that order; junction bases with no gene match: 4. This CDR3 is 15 amino acids long.

The CDR3 DNA reads as TGTGCCAGCAGCTACGACGGGGGGGATACGCAGTATTTT. Its protein is CASSYDGGDTQYF. The chain links TRBV5-5 to TRBJ2-3; TRBD2 aligns across 7 bases. Germline V gene lookup returns CDR1 SGHKS and CDR2 YYEKEE (reference sequence). Germline trimming cut 3 bases from V and 6 bases from J; bases unmatched to any gene: 4. This CDR3 has 13 amino acids.